This note documents a single T cell receptor beta chain sequence. This entry comes from a study of blood T cell repertoires in COVID-19. The overall study: PBMCs, B-cell-depleted T cells, or T cells were the source of the cDNA or gDNA that made up the material.

Measured with immunoSEQ multiplex PCR; TCRdb has only the in-frame clones, and not every one. The sample records some 78,000 clones, more than 70% being singletons. The sequence came from a man aged 55 to 70 with active or convalescent COVID-19. Specimen: peripheral blood.

The CDR3 spells CASTTGAGAGNEQFF. In DNA form, the CDR3 reads TGTGCCAGCACGACCGGAGCGGGGGCGGGGAATGAGCAGTTCTTC. The rearrangement joins TRBV7-2 to TRBJ2-1; TRBD2 aligns across 8 bases. V dropped 7 bases and J dropped 7; count of bases not matched to a gene: 12. Germline V gene data show CDR1 as SGHTA and CDR2 as FQGNSA. This CDR3 contains 15 residues. The full variable domain, its missing parts supplied by reference TRBV7-2 and TRBJ2-1, is GAGVSQSPSNKVTEKGKDVELRCDPISGHTALYWYRQSLGQGLEFLIYFQGNSAPDKSGLPSDRFSAERTGGSVSTLTIQRTQQEDSAVYLCASTTGAGAGNEQFFGPGTRLTVL.